Below, one T cell receptor (beta chain) is given with its context. What it binds is not known. The data belong to a study of cytomegalovirus exposure and HLA in healthy donors. The study's findings and limits: Most observed TCR sequences were rare, whereas some public TCRs were detected in many donors. An analysis done earlier found most TCR beta V segments productive about 87% or about 30% of the time. Several top significant clusters appeared, in a later analysis, to be linked to common viral pathogens.

PCR amplification relied on 60 Vbeta primers (plus 13 Jbeta primers). Per the study methods: Later, an analysis found about 80 million unique TCR beta chains, and about 10 million of these were shared. Produced via immunoSEQ multiplex PCR; TCRdb's table is partial and in-frame only. V and J calls and clone size are given by that table; D and trimming were obtained from the DNA. Of about 300,000 clones in the sample, 86% were seen once. Trimming cost V 6 bases and J 0 bases, with 9 bases left between them. This CDR3 spans 14 amino acids. Germline V gene data show CDR1 as MNHNS and CDR2 as SASEGT. The sequenced sample was PBMCs. The V gene is TRBV6-1, the J gene TRBJ1-3, with D possibly matching TRBD1 (5 bases). This TCR was recovered from a man between 35 and 55 years old in good health and CMV-seropositive. This chain's CDR3 is CASRGALSGNTIYF. CDR3 in DNA: TGTGCCAGCAGAGGGGCTCTCTCTGGAAACACCATATATTTT.